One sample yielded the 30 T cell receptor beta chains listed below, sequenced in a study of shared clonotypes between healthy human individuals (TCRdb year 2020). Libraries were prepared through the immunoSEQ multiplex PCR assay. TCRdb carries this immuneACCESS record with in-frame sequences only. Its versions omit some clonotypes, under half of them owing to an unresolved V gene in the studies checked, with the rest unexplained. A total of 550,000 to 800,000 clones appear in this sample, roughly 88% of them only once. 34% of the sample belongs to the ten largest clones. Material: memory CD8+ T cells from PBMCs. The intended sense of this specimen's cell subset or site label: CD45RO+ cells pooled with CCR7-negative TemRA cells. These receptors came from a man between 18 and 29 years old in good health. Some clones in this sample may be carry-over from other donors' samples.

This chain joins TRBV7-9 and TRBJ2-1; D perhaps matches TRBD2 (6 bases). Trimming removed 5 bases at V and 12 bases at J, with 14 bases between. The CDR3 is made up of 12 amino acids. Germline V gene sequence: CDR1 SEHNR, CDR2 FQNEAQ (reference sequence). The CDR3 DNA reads TGTGCCAGCAGCCCCCTCGGGACTGTGCAGTTCTTC. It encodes CASSPLGTVQFF.

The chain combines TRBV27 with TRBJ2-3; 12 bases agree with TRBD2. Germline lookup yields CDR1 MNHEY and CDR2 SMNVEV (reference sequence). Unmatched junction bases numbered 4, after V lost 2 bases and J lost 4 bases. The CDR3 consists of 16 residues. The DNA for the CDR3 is TGTGCCAGCAGTTTACAAAGACTAGCGGGAGCAGATACGCAGTATTTT. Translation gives CASSLQRLAGADTQYF.

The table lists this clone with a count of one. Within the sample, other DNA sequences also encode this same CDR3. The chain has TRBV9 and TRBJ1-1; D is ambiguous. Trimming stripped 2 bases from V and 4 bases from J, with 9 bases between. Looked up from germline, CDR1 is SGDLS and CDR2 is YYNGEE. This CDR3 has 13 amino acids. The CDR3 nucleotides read TGTGCCAGCAGCGTGGGCCAGGTCACTGAAGCTTTCTTT. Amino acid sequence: CASSVGQVTEAFF.

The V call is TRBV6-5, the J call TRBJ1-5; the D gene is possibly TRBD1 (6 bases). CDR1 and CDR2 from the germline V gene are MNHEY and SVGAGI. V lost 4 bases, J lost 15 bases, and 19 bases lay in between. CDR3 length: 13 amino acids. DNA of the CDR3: TGTGCCAGCAGTTCTAGGGACACAAAAGTCGTGCATTTT. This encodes CASSSRDTKVVHF.

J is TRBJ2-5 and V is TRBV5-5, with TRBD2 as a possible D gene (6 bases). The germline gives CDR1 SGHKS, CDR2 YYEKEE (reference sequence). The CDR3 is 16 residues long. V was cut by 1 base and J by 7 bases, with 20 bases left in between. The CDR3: CASSLPRGGGHRTQYF. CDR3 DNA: TGTGCCAGCAGCTTGCCCCGGGGAGGAGGCCACCGGACCCAGTACTTC.

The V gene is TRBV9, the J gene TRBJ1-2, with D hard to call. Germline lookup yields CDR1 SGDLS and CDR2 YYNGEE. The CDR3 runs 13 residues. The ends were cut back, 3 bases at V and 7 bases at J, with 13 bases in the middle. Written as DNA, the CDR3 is TGTGCCAGCAGCGATAGAGCCCTTAGTGGCTACACCTTC. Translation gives CASSDRALSGYTF.

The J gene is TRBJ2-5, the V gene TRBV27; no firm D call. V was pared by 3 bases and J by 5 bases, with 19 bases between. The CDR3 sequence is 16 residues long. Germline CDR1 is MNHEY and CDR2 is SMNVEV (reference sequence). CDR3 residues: CASSFVTPLSSETQYF. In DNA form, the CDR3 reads TGTGCCAGCAGTTTTGTGACACCTCTTTCATCTGAGACCCAGTACTTC.

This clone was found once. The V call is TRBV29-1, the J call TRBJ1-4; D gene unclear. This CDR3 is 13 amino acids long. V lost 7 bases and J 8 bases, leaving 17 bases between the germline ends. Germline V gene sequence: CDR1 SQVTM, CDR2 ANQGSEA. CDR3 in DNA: TGCAGCGCAAAAGCGGGATACGGGGAAAAACTGTTTTTT. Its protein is CSAKAGYGEKLFF.

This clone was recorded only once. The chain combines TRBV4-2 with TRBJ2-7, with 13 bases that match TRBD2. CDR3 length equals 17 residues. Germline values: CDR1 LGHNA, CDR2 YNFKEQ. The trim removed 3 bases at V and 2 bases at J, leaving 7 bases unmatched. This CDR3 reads CASSHGDGTSGAYEQYF. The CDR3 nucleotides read TGTGCCAGCAGCCACGGAGATGGGACTAGCGGGGCCTACGAGCAGTACTTC.

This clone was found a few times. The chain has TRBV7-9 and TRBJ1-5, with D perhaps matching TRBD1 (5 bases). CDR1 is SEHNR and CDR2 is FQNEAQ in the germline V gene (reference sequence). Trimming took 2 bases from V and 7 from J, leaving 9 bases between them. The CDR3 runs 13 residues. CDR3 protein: CASSLQGGQPQHF. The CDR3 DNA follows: TGTGCCAGCAGCTTACAGGGTGGCCAGCCCCAGCATTTT.

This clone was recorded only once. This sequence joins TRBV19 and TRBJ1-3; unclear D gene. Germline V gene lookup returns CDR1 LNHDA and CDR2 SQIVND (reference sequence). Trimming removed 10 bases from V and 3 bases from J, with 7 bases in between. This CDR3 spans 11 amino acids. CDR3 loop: CATFSGNTIYF. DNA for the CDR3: TGTGCCACCTTCAGTGGAAACACCATATATTTT.

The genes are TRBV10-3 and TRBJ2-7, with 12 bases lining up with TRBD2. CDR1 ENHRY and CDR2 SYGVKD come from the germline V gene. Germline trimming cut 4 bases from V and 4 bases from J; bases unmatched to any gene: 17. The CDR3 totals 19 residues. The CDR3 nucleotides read TGTGCCATCAGTGGGGGGGGATTGACGTGGACTAGCGGGAAATACGAGCAGTACTTC. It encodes CAISGGGLTWTSGKYEQYF.

CDR3 nucleotide sequence: TGTGCCAGCACGGACAGGCGATACAATGAGCAGTTCTTC. This encodes CASTDRRYNEQFF. This chain connects TRBV27 to TRBJ2-1, with 7 bases that match TRBD1. This CDR3 has 13 residues. V lost 7 bases, J lost 4 bases, and 4 bases stayed unmatched. In germline, CDR1 is MNHEY, CDR2 SMNVEV (reference sequence).

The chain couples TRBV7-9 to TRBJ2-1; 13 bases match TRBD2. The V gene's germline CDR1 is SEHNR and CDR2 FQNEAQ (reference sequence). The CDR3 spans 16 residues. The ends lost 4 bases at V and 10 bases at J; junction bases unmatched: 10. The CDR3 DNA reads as TGTGCCAGCAGCTCCTTAGGGACTAGCGGGAATCGGGAGCAGTTCTTC. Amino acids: CASSSLGTSGNREQFF.

The CDR3 protein is CASSLEQGRTEAFF. The CDR3 DNA reads as TGCGCCAGCAGCTTGGAACAGGGGAGAACTGAAGCTTTCTTT. The V gene is TRBV5-1, the J gene TRBJ1-1, with 7 nucleotides matching TRBD1. Germline V CDR1 and CDR2: SGHRS, YFSETQ. The CDR3 is 14 residues long. The V gene end was trimmed by 0 bases and the J gene end by 5 bases; junction bases not matched to a gene: 4.

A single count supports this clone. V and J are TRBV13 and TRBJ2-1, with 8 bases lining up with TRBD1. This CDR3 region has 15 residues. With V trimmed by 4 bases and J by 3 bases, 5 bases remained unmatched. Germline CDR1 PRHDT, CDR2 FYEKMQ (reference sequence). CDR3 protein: CASSSWTGNYNEQFF. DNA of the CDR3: TGTGCCAGCAGCTCCTGGACAGGGAACTACAATGAGCAGTTCTTC.

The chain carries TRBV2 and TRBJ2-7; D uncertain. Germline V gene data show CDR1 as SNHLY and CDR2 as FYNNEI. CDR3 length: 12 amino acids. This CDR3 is CLVGLPSIEQYF. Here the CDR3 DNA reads TGTTTGGTTGGGCTGCCCTCCATCGAGCAGTACTTC.

CDR3 region: CASSYSGGLEAFF. In nucleotides, the CDR3 is TGTGCCAGCAGTTACTCGGGGGGCCTCGAAGCTTTCTTT. V is TRBV6-5 and J is TRBJ1-1; the D gene is possibly TRBD1 (6 bases). Trimming pared 0 bases from V and 8 bases from J, leaving 10 bases between. Germline V lookup: CDR1 MNHEY, CDR2 SVGAGI. This CDR3 is built from 13 residues.

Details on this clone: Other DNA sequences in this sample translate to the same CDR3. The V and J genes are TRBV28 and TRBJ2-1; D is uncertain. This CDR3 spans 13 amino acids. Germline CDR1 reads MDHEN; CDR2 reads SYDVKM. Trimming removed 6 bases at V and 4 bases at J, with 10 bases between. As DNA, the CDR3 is TGTGCCAGCAGCCCGACACGATACAATGAGCAGTTCTTC. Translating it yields CASSPTRYNEQFF. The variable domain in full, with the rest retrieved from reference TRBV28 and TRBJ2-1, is DVKVTQSSRYLVKRTGEKVFLECVQDMDHENMFWYRQDPGLGLRLIYFSYDVKMKEKGDIPEGYSVSREKKERFSLILESASTNQTSMYLCASSPTRYNEQFFGPGTRLTVL.

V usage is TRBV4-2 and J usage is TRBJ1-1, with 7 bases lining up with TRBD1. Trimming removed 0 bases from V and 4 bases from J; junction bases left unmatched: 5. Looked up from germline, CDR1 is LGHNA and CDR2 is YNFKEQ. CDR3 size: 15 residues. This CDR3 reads CASSQDGTALTEAFF. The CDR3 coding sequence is TGTGCCAGCAGCCAAGATGGGACAGCTCTCACTGAAGCTTTCTTT.

Written as DNA, the CDR3 is TGTGCCACTCTTACACCCATGGGGGGCCACGACAATGAGCAGTTCTTC. This codes for CATLTPMGGHDNEQFF. This chain uses TRBV28 with TRBJ2-1; D may correspond to TRBD1 or TRBD2 (6 bases each). Between the trimmed V and J ends, which lost 10 bases and 5 bases, there was a span of 24 bases. The CDR3 runs 16 residues. Germline V gene lookup returns CDR1 MDHEN and CDR2 SYDVKM.

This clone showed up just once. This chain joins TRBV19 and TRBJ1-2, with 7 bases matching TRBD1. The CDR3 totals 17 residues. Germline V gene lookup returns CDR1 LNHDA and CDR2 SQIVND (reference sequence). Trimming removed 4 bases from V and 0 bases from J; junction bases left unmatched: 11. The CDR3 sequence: CASSTWRFDRANYGYTF. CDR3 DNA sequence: TGTGCCAGTAGTACGTGGCGGTTCGACAGGGCTAACTATGGCTACACCTTC.

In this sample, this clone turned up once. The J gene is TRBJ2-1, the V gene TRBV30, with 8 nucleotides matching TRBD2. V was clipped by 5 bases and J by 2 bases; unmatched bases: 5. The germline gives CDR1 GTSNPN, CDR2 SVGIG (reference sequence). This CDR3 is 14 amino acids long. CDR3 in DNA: TGTGCCTGGGAGGACGGGAGGGCCTACAATGAGCAGTTCTTC. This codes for CAWEDGRAYNEQFF.

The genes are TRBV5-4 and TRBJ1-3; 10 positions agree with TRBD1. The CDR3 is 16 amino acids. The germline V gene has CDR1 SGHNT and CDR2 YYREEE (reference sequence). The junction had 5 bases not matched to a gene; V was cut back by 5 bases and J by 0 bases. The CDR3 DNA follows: TGTGCCAGCAGATCGACAGGGGGCAACTCTGGAAACACCATATATTTT. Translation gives CASRSTGGNSGNTIYF.

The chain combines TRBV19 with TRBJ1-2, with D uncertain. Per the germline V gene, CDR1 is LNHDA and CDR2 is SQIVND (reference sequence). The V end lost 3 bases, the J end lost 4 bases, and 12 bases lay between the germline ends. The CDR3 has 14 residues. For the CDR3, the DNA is TGTGCCAGTAGTATCTGGGAAGTACCCTATGGCTACACCTTC. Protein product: CASSIWEVPYGYTF.

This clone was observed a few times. The chain's CDR3 is CASSPGGLDTGELFF. DNA for the CDR3: TGCGCCAGCAGCCCGGGGGGCCTTGACACCGGGGAGCTGTTTTTT. J is TRBJ2-2 and V is TRBV5-1; a weak D match, TRBD2 (7 bases). The CDR3 has 15 amino acids. Germline CDR1 SGHRS, CDR2 YFSETQ. Trimming took 4 bases from V and 3 from J, leaving 13 bases between them.

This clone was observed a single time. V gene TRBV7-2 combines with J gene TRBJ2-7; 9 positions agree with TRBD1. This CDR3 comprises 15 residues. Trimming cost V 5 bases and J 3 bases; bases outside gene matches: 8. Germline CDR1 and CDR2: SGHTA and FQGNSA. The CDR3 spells CASSPPRGQGYEQYF. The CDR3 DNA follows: TGTGCCAGCAGCCCCCCCCGGGGACAGGGCTACGAGCAGTACTTC.

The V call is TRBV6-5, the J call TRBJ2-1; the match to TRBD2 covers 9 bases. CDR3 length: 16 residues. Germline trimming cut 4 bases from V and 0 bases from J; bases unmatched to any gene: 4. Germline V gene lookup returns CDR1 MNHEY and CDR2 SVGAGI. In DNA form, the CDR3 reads TGTGCCAGCAGTTTACGACTAGCGGACTCCTACAATGAGCAGTTCTTC. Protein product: CASSLRLADSYNEQFF.

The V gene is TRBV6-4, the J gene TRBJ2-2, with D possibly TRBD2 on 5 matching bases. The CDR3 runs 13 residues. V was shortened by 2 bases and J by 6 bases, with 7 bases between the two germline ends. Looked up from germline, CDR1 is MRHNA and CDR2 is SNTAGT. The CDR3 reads CASSDSGPGELFF. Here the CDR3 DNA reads TGTGCCAGCAGTGACAGCGGCCCCGGGGAGCTGTTTTTT.

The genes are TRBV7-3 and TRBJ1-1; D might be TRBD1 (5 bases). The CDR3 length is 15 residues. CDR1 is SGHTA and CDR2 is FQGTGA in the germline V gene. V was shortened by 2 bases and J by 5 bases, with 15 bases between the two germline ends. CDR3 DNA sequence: TGTGCCAGCAGCTTACTCGCAGGTGGGGGTACTGAAGCTTTCTTT. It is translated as CASSLLAGGGTEAFF.